A selection of T cell receptor beta chains follows, all from one sample in a study of blood T cell repertoires in COVID-19. Clones were sequenced by immunoSEQ multiplex PCR, and TCRdb holds only the in-frame ones, with some missing. The profile shows over 250,000 clones, around nine tenths of them singletons. Source material: peripheral blood. Receptor source: a man between 50 and 59 years old with acute or convalescent COVID-19. CDR3s include the opening cysteine and the closing phenylalanine or tryptophan. A D gene is named only where the DNA matches it firmly. Size tells how often a clone was seen (once, few, many) or the class of an expanded clone, and some rows leave it out.

v_gene: TRBV7-3; d_gene: -; j_gene: TRBJ2-2; abundance: -; CDR3nt: TGTGCCAGCAGCTTAAGCGGGAACACCGGGGAGCTGTTTTTT; CDR3aa: CASSLSGNTGELFF
v_gene: TRBV5-1; d_gene: TRBD1; j_gene: TRBJ1-2; abundance: once; CDR3nt: TGCGCCAGCCCCGGACAGGGACTCAGTGGCTACACCTTC; CDR3aa: CASPGQGLSGYTF
v_gene: TRBV19; d_gene: TRBD1; j_gene: TRBJ1-5; abundance: -; CDR3nt: TGTGCCAGTAGTATTACAGGGGAGTTGGGGCAGCCCCAGCATTTT; CDR3aa: CASSITGELGQPQHF
v_gene: TRBV5-6; d_gene: -; j_gene: TRBJ1-1; abundance: -; CDR3nt: TGTGCCAGCAGCCGGGGGGTGAACACTGAAGCTTTCTTT; CDR3aa: CASSRGVNTEAFF
v_gene: TRBV3-1/TRBV3-2; d_gene: -; j_gene: TRBJ2-3; abundance: -; CDR3nt: TGTGCCAGCAGCTATAGCGGCACAGATACGCAGTATTTT; CDR3aa: CASSYSGTDTQYF
v_gene: TRBV7-9; d_gene: -; j_gene: TRBJ1-4; abundance: -; CDR3nt: TGTGCCAGCAGTCTTTCTGGGGGCTTAAATGAAAAACTGTTTTTT; CDR3aa: CASSLSGGLNEKLFF
v_gene: TRBV7-6; d_gene: TRBD2; j_gene: TRBJ2-1; abundance: -; CDR3nt: TGTGCCAGCAGCCCTAGCGGGGGAGCCTACAATGAGCAGTTCTTC; CDR3aa: CASSPSGGAYNEQFF
v_gene: TRBV6-6; d_gene: -; j_gene: TRBJ2-3; abundance: -; CDR3nt: TGTGCCAGCAGTCCAGGACAAGGGGCTACAGATACGCAGTATTTT; CDR3aa: CASSPGQGATDTQYF
v_gene: TRBV18; d_gene: -; j_gene: TRBJ2-1; abundance: -; CDR3nt: TGTGCCAGCTCACCAGGGCTGAGGGACAATGAGCAGTTCTTC; CDR3aa: CASSPGLRDNEQFF
v_gene: TRBV3-1/TRBV3-2; d_gene: -; j_gene: TRBJ2-2; abundance: -; CDR3nt: TGTGCCAGCAGCCGCCAACAGGGAGGGGAGCTGTTTTTT; CDR3aa: CASSRQQGGELFF
v_gene: TRBV5-5; d_gene: -; j_gene: TRBJ1-5; abundance: -; CDR3nt: TGTGCCAGCAGCTTGTACGACAGAATTAATCAGCCCCAGCATTTT; CDR3aa: CASSLYDRINQPQHF
v_gene: TRBV11-2; d_gene: -; j_gene: TRBJ1-2; abundance: -; CDR3nt: TGTGCCAGCAGCCCCGACAGTGACTATGGCTACACCTTC; CDR3aa: CASSPDSDYGYTF
v_gene: TRBV2; d_gene: -; j_gene: TRBJ2-1; abundance: -; CDR3nt: TGTGCCAGCATATGGACTGGGGGGAATGAGCAGTTCTTC; CDR3aa: CASIWTGGNEQFF
v_gene: TRBV20-1; d_gene: -; j_gene: TRBJ2-7; abundance: once; CDR3nt: TGCAGTGCCCGGTCAGGCCACGAGCAGTACTTC; CDR3aa: CSARSGHEQYF
v_gene: TRBV7-2; d_gene: -; j_gene: TRBJ2-7; abundance: -; CDR3nt: TGTGCCAGCTTCCTCTCCTACGAGCAGTACTTC; CDR3aa: CASFLSYEQYF
v_gene: TRBV14; d_gene: TRBD1; j_gene: TRBJ1-1; abundance: -; CDR3nt: TGTGCCAGCAGCCAGGGGGACAGGGTCGTAACTGAAGCTTTCTTT; CDR3aa: CASSQGDRVVTEAFF
v_gene: TRBV7-3; d_gene: -; j_gene: TRBJ1-3; abundance: -; CDR3nt: TGTGCCAGCAGCCCCGGGGGGGCCTCTGGAAACACCATATATTTT; CDR3aa: CASSPGGASGNTIYF
v_gene: TRBV10-2; d_gene: TRBD2; j_gene: TRBJ2-3; abundance: -; CDR3nt: TGCGCCAGCAGTGAGACTAGCGGGGGGAGAGATACGCAGTATTTT; CDR3aa: CASSETSGGRDTQYF
v_gene: TRBV6-6; d_gene: TRBD1; j_gene: TRBJ1-3; abundance: -; CDR3nt: TGTGCCAGCAGAGAGACAGGGGTTTCTGGAAACACCATATATTTT; CDR3aa: CASRETGVSGNTIYF
v_gene: TRBV6-6; d_gene: -; j_gene: TRBJ2-5; abundance: -; CDR3nt: TGTGCCAGCAGCCTGACACCTGAAGAGACCCAGTACTTC; CDR3aa: CASSLTPEETQYF
v_gene: TRBV12-1; d_gene: -; j_gene: TRBJ1-1; abundance: -; CDR3nt: TGTGCCAGCAGCTTCCCTGACAGGGCGAACACTGAAGCTTTCTTT; CDR3aa: CASSFPDRANTEAFF
v_gene: TRBV3-1/TRBV3-2; d_gene: -; j_gene: TRBJ1-2; abundance: -; CDR3nt: TGTGCCAGCAGCCAAGATGATCGGGGGGGCGGCTACACCTTC; CDR3aa: CASSQDDRGGGYTF
v_gene: TRBV2; d_gene: TRBD2; j_gene: TRBJ2-2; abundance: -; CDR3nt: TGTGCCAGGGGGCCCAGCGGGGGGGCCCCCGGGGAGCTGTTTTTT; CDR3aa: CARGPSGGAPGELFF
v_gene: TRBV5-5; d_gene: -; j_gene: TRBJ2-7; abundance: -; CDR3nt: TGTGCCAGCAGCTTGTCGTTCTACGAGCAGTACTTC; CDR3aa: CASSLSFYEQYF
v_gene: TRBV2; d_gene: TRBD1; j_gene: TRBJ2-3; abundance: -; CDR3nt: TGTGCCAGCAGTCGACCTTGGACAGGCCCTAGCACAGATACGCAGTATTTT; CDR3aa: CASSRPWTGPSTDTQYF
v_gene: TRBV6-4; d_gene: TRBD2; j_gene: TRBJ2-2; abundance: -; CDR3nt: TGTGCCACCTCGACTAGCGGGGGAACGGTCGGGGAGCTGTTTTTT; CDR3aa: CATSTSGGTVGELFF
v_gene: TRBV6-6; d_gene: -; j_gene: TRBJ1-4; abundance: -; CDR3nt: TGTGCCAGCAGCCCCCGGGGGGCCGATGAAAAACTGTTTTTT; CDR3aa: CASSPRGADEKLFF
v_gene: TRBV6-6; d_gene: -; j_gene: TRBJ1-1; abundance: -; CDR3nt: TGTGCCAGCAGTTCTGCGGGTGCCTCGAACACTGAAGCTTTCTTT; CDR3aa: CASSSAGASNTEAFF
v_gene: TRBV30; d_gene: TRBD2; j_gene: TRBJ2-7; abundance: -; CDR3nt: TGTGCCTGGAGTGTAACTAGCGGGACCCTTTGGTACGAGCAGTACTTC; CDR3aa: CAWSVTSGTLWYEQYF
v_gene: TRBV27; d_gene: TRBD1; j_gene: TRBJ2-1; abundance: once; CDR3nt: TGTGCCAGCAGTTTAAGGGACAGGAGTTACAATGAGCAGTTCTTC; CDR3aa: CASSLRDRSYNEQFF
v_gene: TRBV12-5; d_gene: -; j_gene: TRBJ1-5; abundance: -; CDR3nt: TGTGCTAGTGCCCCAGACAGAAGCAATCAGCCCCAGCATTTT; CDR3aa: CASAPDRSNQPQHF
v_gene: TRBV7-9; d_gene: TRBD1; j_gene: TRBJ1-1; abundance: once; CDR3nt: TGTGCCAGCAGCTTAGCACCCATTTTCAGGACAGGAAACACTGAAGCTTTCTTT; CDR3aa: CASSLAPIFRTGNTEAFF
v_gene: TRBV12-3/TRBV12-4; d_gene: TRBD2; j_gene: TRBJ2-1; abundance: -; CDR3nt: TGTGCCAGCACGGGGGGGTACAATGAGCAGTTCTTC; CDR3aa: CASTGGYNEQFF
v_gene: TRBV18; d_gene: TRBD1; j_gene: TRBJ1-3; abundance: -; CDR3nt: TGTGCCAGCTCACCGTCCGGGACAGTAGGAAACACCATATATTTT; CDR3aa: CASSPSGTVGNTIYF
v_gene: TRBV2; d_gene: TRBD2; j_gene: TRBJ2-3; abundance: -; CDR3nt: TGTGCCAGCAGACTTATAGCGGGGGGTGTGACAGATACGCAGTATTTT; CDR3aa: CASRLIAGGVTDTQYF
v_gene: TRBV6-6; d_gene: -; j_gene: TRBJ1-1; abundance: -; CDR3nt: TGTGCCAGCAGGAAAGCTGGTACTGAAGCTTTCTTT; CDR3aa: CASRKAGTEAFF
v_gene: TRBV2; d_gene: TRBD1; j_gene: TRBJ2-7; abundance: -; CDR3nt: TGTGCCACCTCCGGGACAGAAAGGTTCGAGCAGTACTTC; CDR3aa: CATSGTERFEQYF
v_gene: TRBV11-2; d_gene: TRBD1; j_gene: TRBJ2-7; abundance: -; CDR3nt: TGTGCCAGCAGCTCCTGGACAGGGAGCAGAGGGGAGCAGTACTTC; CDR3aa: CASSSWTGSRGEQYF
v_gene: TRBV6-6; d_gene: TRBD1; j_gene: TRBJ2-2; abundance: -; CDR3nt: TGTGCCAGCAGTACCCGGGACAGGGGCACCGGGGAGCTGTTTTTT; CDR3aa: CASSTRDRGTGELFF
v_gene: TRBV25-1; d_gene: TRBD1; j_gene: TRBJ2-4; abundance: few; CDR3nt: TGTGCCAGCAGTGAATTGGGGGACAGGTCCAAAAACATTCAGTACTTC; CDR3aa: CASSELGDRSKNIQYF
v_gene: TRBV6-6; d_gene: TRBD1; j_gene: TRBJ1-6; abundance: -; CDR3nt: TGTGCCAGCAGGGACTGGACAGGGAATTCACCCCTCCACTTT; CDR3aa: CASRDWTGNSPLHF
v_gene: TRBV19; d_gene: -; j_gene: TRBJ1-1; abundance: -; CDR3nt: TGTGCCAGTAGTATAGACAGGGACACTGAAGCTTTCTTT; CDR3aa: CASSIDRDTEAFF